The TCR beta chain described here comes from a study of T cells in tuberculosis (dated 2018 in TCRdb). About the study as a whole: The study combined CD1B tetramers and high-throughput TCR immunosequencing to characterize T cells specific for the mycobacterial lipid antigen glucose monomycolate (GMM). In a South African clinical cohort, IGRA-negative adolescents, IGRA-positive adolescents with latent tuberculosis and adults with active tuberculosis were compared, with about eleven people in each group. PBMC from active tuberculosis patients were archived either before standard anti-tuberculosis treatment began or within 7 days of the start of that treatment.

The time point tag for this specimen amounts to: new active TB diagnosis, blood taken before or within 7 days of starting treatment. The active tuberculosis patients were newly diagnosed, HIV-seronegative South African adults aged 18 years or older. Confirmation of active tuberculosis came from positive sputum smear microscopy and/or a positive M. tuberculosis culture. Unsorted cryopreserved PBMC were immunosequenced, covering on average around 100,000 T cells per clinical donor. TCR libraries were generated with the immunoSEQ multiplex PCR assay, using TCR-beta and/or TCR-alpha/delta assays for each sample. Amplified TCR libraries were sequenced on the Illumina high-throughput platform. The authors' analysis ran thus. Clustering and dimensionality reduction relied on pairwise TCRdist distances among GMM-specific receptors from T cells that were either sorted ex vivo or expanded in vitro. Each clinical repertoire received a mean NN-distance score, defined as the average TCRdist to the nearest 10% of tetramer-positive reference sequences. GEM TCR motif frequency was calculated as the fraction of unique TCRs that matched known GEM sequences in V/J usage and CDR3 length. Active tuberculosis was classified by linear discriminant analysis with leave-one-out cross-validation, implemented in scikit-learn. The source is immuneACCESS, and TCRdb retained only in-frame sequences with V and J called. Part of the clones is not carried over; for the studies checked, unresolved V genes explain less than half of this, and the remainder is unexplained. The V and J calls and clone size are taken from that table; D and trimming were inferred from the DNA. This sample is represented by tens of thousands of clones; 90% to 95% of them were singletons. Over 1.1% of the sample is held by the ten biggest clonotypes.

This clone was detected once. Its antigen target is currently unknown. Base qualities are missing; no much larger clone stands one base away. The germline V end is reduced by 2 bases and the J end by 0 bases; junction bases left unmatched: 7. There are 19 amino acids in the CDR3, from cysteine to phenylalanine inclusive. Of all the DNA, just the CDR3 is kept, 57 bases in frame from base 1. Via the germline V gene (reference sequence), CDR1 is MNHEY and CDR2 SMNVEV. Results the study describes overall, beyond this receptor: Clinical samples were selected based on the availability of cryopreserved specimens, with adults included as active tuberculosis cases and adolescents included as controls. Active tuberculosis TCR-alpha repertoires showed smaller mean NN-distances to GMM-specific TCRs than IGRA-negative controls, suggesting clonal expansion of these TCRs. The smaller NN-distances were partly driven by shorter CDR3-alpha lengths in active tuberculosis patients, and the difference for TCR-beta did not reach statistical significance. An accuracy of under 90% (AUROC around 0.9) was reached by a classifier using the diverse GMM-specific repertoire, compared with about 65% accuracy when GEM motif frequencies were used.

The sequences come from PBMCs, collected at tuberculosis diagnosis. This receptor was obtained from an adult with tuberculosis. The sequence joins TRBV27 to TRBJ2-1; 13 central nucleotides agree with TRBD2. CDR3 reads: CASSLRTSGSWGSYNEQFF. The bases read TGTGCCAGCAGTTTAAGGACTAGCGGGAGTTGGGGCTCCTACAATGAGCAGTTCTTC.